One and the same sample provided the 20 T cell receptor beta chains below, sequenced in a study of blood T cell repertoires in COVID-19. Sequencing was performed with immunoSEQ multiplex PCR; in TCRdb, only in-frame clones are kept and a portion is missing. Found here are around 170,000 clones, roughly 88% of them singletons; the top ten hold roughly 4%. The sample was peripheral blood. The receptors originated from a woman aged 30 to 39 with acute or convalescent COVID-19.

This chain connects TRBV9 to TRBJ2-7; 10 nucleotides match TRBD2. The trim removed 3 bases at V and 6 bases at J, leaving 9 bases unmatched. CDR3 length: 15 residues. The germline CDR1 and CDR2 sequences are SGDLS and YYNGEE. DNA for the CDR3: TGTGCCAGCAGCGCCCACCCCTGGACTAGCGGCGAGCAGTACTTC. Encoded protein: CASSAHPWTSGEQYF.

The chain employs TRBV19 and TRBJ2-3; 7 bases match TRBD2. Germline CDR1 is LNHDA and CDR2 is SQIVND (reference sequence). The CDR3 length is 16 residues. With V trimmed by 5 bases and J by 4 bases, 12 bases remained unmatched. In nucleotides, the CDR3 is TGTGCCAGTAGTGTTGATACTAGCGCAGTTCCAGATACGCAGTATTTT. Residues: CASSVDTSAVPDTQYF. Looking up the rest from reference TRBV19 and TRBJ2-3 gives the full variable domain: DGGITQSPKYLFRKEGQNVTLSCEQNLNHDAMYWYRQDPGQGLRLIYYSQIVNDFQKGDIAEGYSVSREKKESFPLTVTSAQKNPTAFYLCASSVDTSAVPDTQYFGPGTRLTVL.

The chain has TRBV2 and TRBJ2-5; D perhaps matches TRBD1 (6 bases). Germline CDR1 SNHLY, CDR2 FYNNEI. V lost 10 bases to trimming and J lost 5 bases, with 14 bases between them. The CDR3 is 12 amino acids. CDR3 sequence reads: CATSGEMETQYF. The CDR3 DNA is TGTGCCACCTCAGGGGAGATGGAGACCCAGTACTTC.

The chain recombines TRBV5-1 with TRBJ2-3; D gene unclear. Germline CDR1 is SGHRS and CDR2 is YFSETQ. CDR3 length equals 12 residues. Trimming shortened V by 4 bases and J by 2 bases, and 5 bases separated the two germline ends. CDR3 loop: CASSTHTDTQYF. For the CDR3, the DNA is TGCGCCAGCAGCACACACACAGATACGCAGTATTTT.

This chain uses TRBV28 with TRBJ2-7; 7 bases line up with TRBD1. The CDR3 sequence is 14 residues long. The V segment lost 3 bases and the J segment 6 bases; nucleotides outside the gene matches: 8. Per the germline V gene, CDR1 is MDHEN and CDR2 is SYDVKM. CDR3 loop: CASSFKGAALEQYF. The CDR3 nucleotides read TGTGCCAGCAGTTTTAAGGGGGCCGCCCTCGAGCAGTACTTC.

The rearrangement links TRBV5-1 to TRBJ1-1; D is unclear. This CDR3 is 13 amino acids long. Deletions cut 3 bases from V and 8 bases from J, with 14 bases between. Germline CDR1 SGHRS, CDR2 YFSETQ. The CDR3 is CASSSQPGGEAFF. The CDR3 DNA reads as TGCGCCAGCAGCTCCCAGCCCGGAGGCGAAGCTTTCTTT.

The CDR3 here is CASSLALTGGRGPQYF. The CDR3 DNA reads TGCGCCAGCAGCTTGGCCTTGACAGGGGGCCGGGGGCCGCAGTATTTT. The genes are TRBV5-1 and TRBJ2-3, with 10 bases matching TRBD1. Germline-derived CDR1 and CDR2 are SGHRS and YFSETQ. With 0 bases clipped from V and 10 bases from J, the junction kept 11 bases outside the gene matches. CDR3 length: 16 residues.

This chain connects TRBV7-6 to TRBJ1-4; D is ambiguous. The ends were cut back, 11 bases at V and 11 bases at J, with 12 bases in the middle. The CDR3 runs 10 residues. The germline CDR1 and CDR2 sequences are SGHVS and FNYEAQ. The CDR3 here is CAVGRDKLFF. The CDR3 nucleotides read TGTGCCGTAGGGAGGGATAAACTGTTTTTT.

The V and J genes are TRBV14 and TRBJ1-5, with D unresolved. Germline V gene data show CDR1 as SGHDN and CDR2 as FVKESK. The V and J ends lost 4 bases and 8 bases respectively, with 12 bases between them. This CDR3 has 13 residues. This CDR3 reads CASSPNMREPQHF. The CDR3 DNA is TGTGCCAGCAGCCCCAATATGCGGGAGCCCCAGCATTTT.

This chain uses TRBV4-2 with TRBJ1-3, with D tentatively TRBD1 (5 bases). Germline values: CDR1 LGHNA, CDR2 YNFKEQ. This CDR3 has 15 amino acids. The germline V and J ends were trimmed by 3 bases and 1 base, with 10 bases remaining between them. CDR3 in DNA: TGTGCCAGCAGCCAGGTTAGGGGATCTGGAAACACCATATATTTT. This translates into CASSQVRGSGNTIYF.

This sequence joins TRBV6-5 and TRBJ2-1, with 9 bases lining up with TRBD1. There are 15 residues in the CDR3. V lost 8 bases, J lost 3 bases, and 8 bases stayed unmatched. CDR1 and CDR2 from the germline V gene are MNHEY and SVGAGI. CDR3 protein: CASHRDRAIYNEQFF. The CDR3 coding sequence is TGTGCCAGCCACCGGGACAGGGCAATCTACAATGAGCAGTTCTTC.

The V and J genes are TRBV6-5 and TRBJ2-7; TRBD1 agrees at 7 bases. The CDR3 extends over 13 amino acids. The germline gives CDR1 MNHEY, CDR2 SVGAGI. V shed 6 bases and J 1 base; nucleotides not matched to a gene: 3. The chain's CDR3 is CASRSTGSYEQYF. The CDR3 DNA reads TGTGCCAGCAGGTCGACAGGGTCCTACGAGCAGTACTTC.

This clone was seen once. V usage is TRBV5-1 and J usage is TRBJ1-4, with D hard to call. The CDR3 totals 14 residues. The ends were cut back, 1 base at V and 5 bases at J, with 9 bases in the middle. Germline V gene sequence: CDR1 SGHRS, CDR2 YFSETQ. CDR3 in amino acids: CASSLLAGNEKLFF. CDR3 DNA: TGCGCCAGCAGCTTGTTAGCGGGAAATGAAAAACTGTTTTTT.

V gene TRBV6-5 combines with J gene TRBJ2-5, with TRBD2 matching over 9 bases. V was clipped by 5 bases and J by 5 bases; unmatched bases: 6. CDR3 length equals 14 residues. CDR1 MNHEY and CDR2 SVGAGI come from the germline V gene. The CDR3 protein is CASSPGTSRETQYF. The CDR3 bases are TGTGCCAGCAGTCCCGGGACTAGCCGGGAGACCCAGTACTTC.

The chain joins TRBV2 to TRBJ1-4, with a tentative D call TRBD1 (5 bases). The CDR3 contains 15 residues. Germline loops: CDR1 SNHLY, CDR2 FYNNEI. Trimming left V 8 bases short and J 0 bases short, with 13 bases between. CDR3 bases: TGTGCCAGCCGCAGACAGCTAACAACTAATGAAAAACTGTTTTTT. Protein: CASRRQLTTNEKLFF.

The chain couples TRBV27 to TRBJ2-3, with 11 nucleotides matching TRBD1. Germline trimming cut 6 bases from V and 4 bases from J; bases unmatched to any gene: 9. The germline V gene encodes CDR1 MNHEY and CDR2 SMNVEV (reference sequence). CDR3 length equals 16 residues. The CDR3 sequence: CASRVSGTGGADTQYF. The CDR3 DNA is TGTGCCAGCAGAGTTTCCGGGACAGGGGGAGCAGATACGCAGTATTTT.

V and J are TRBV30 and TRBJ1-4; D call uncertain. This CDR3 is built from 9 residues. V lost 8 bases, J lost 8 bases, and 6 bases lay in between. Germline CDR1 reads GTSNPN; CDR2 reads SVGIG (reference sequence). The CDR3 region has the DNA TGTGCCCTCACAGAAAAACTGTTTTTT. It is translated as CALTEKLFF.

The rearrangement joins TRBV28 to TRBJ1-5; D is undetermined. Germline values: CDR1 MDHEN, CDR2 SYDVKM. The CDR3 consists of 15 residues. The ends were cut back, 6 bases at V and 6 bases at J, with 18 bases in the middle. The CDR3 loop is CASSLPPLGGQPQHF. CDR3 DNA: TGTGCCAGCAGCCTGCCCCCCCTCGGAGGTCAGCCCCAGCATTTT.

The chain carries TRBV20-1 and TRBJ2-5; D is undetermined. This CDR3 is built from 13 residues. The V and J ends lost 3 bases and 5 bases respectively, with 13 bases between them. The germline CDR1 and CDR2 sequences are DFQATT and SNEGSKA (reference sequence). The CDR3 region is CSASPSPVETQYF. For the CDR3, the DNA is TGCAGTGCTAGTCCTAGTCCGGTGGAGACCCAGTACTTC.

The V and J genes are TRBV24-1 and TRBJ2-1; tentatively, D is TRBD1 (6 bases). The CDR3 loop spans 16 amino acids. Looked up from germline, CDR1 is KGHDR and CDR2 is SFDVKD. Trimming shortened V by 3 bases and J by 7 bases, and 18 bases separated the two germline ends. CDR3 bases: TGTGCCACCAGTGATCCCACAGGGAATAGGAAAAATGAGCAGTTCTTC. It translates to CATSDPTGNRKNEQFF.